The clone carrying this T cell receptor beta chain was detected ten times or more. Its antigen is currently unknown. CDR1 DFQATT and CDR2 SNEGSKA come from the germline V gene (reference sequence). Trimming took off 1 base at V and 8 bases at J, with 5 bases between the two ends. There are 11 residues in the CDR3. The data were taken from a study of neurological immune-mediated disorders. Points from the study as a whole: TCR-beta repertoires seemed private in all groups, with no expanded CDR3 amino acid sequences shared.

The cDNA was produced through 5'RACE with 10-nucleotide random UMIs. Every sequencing run generated over 170 million TCR-beta sequences from 15-18 subjects. One entry per CDR3 protein, called by TCRdb with MiXCR from the 5' RACE reads. This table holds some 57,000 distinct CDR3 sequences, around 4% found once. This sequence joins TRBV20-1 and TRBJ1-4; D not certain. Sequencing was done on a sample of PBMCs. The clonotype originates from a man between 60 and 75 years old with multiple sclerosis. CDR3 region: CSARVVEKLFF. CDR3 bases: TGCAGTGCTAGAGTAGTGGAAAAACTGTTTTTT.